This TCR beta chain was sequenced during a study of OX40 agonist ivuxolimab in advanced cancers. Regarding the study as a whole: Averaging showed that CD8+ T cells had more expanded clones than CD4+ did.

Profiling relied on immunoSEQ multiplex PCR, and the TCRdb table lists in-frame clones only, not all of them. The sample holds roughly 60,000 clones, approximately 87% seen once. As regards this clone: Antigen unknown.

The CDR3 loop spans 14 amino acids. Trimming took off 4 bases at V and 3 bases at J, with 9 bases between the two ends. CDR1 is SNHLY, CDR2 FYNNEI, per germline. The V call is TRBV2, the J call TRBJ2-2, with a tentative D call TRBD1 (6 bases). The sequences come from CD4+ or CD8+ T cells sorted from blood, collected in a trial of the OX40 agonist ivuxolimab. This clonotype was sampled from an adult with an advanced solid tumor such as melanoma, head and neck, liver or kidney cancer. The CDR3 nucleotides read TGTGCCAGCAGTGGGGGGCGATACACCGGGGAGCTGTTTTTT. Encoded protein: CASSGGRYTGELFF.